This T cell receptor (beta chain) is from a study of cytomegalovirus exposure and HLA in healthy donors. With respect to this clone: The antigen is not known.

The germline V gene has CDR1 GTSNPN and CDR2 SVGIG (reference sequence). Trimming cost V 0 bases and J 3 bases, with 14 bases left between them. There are 15 residues in the CDR3. It was healthy bone marrow donors who served as donors. Use of 60 Vbeta and 13 Jbeta primers characterized the PCR. Profiled with immunoSEQ multiplex PCR; TCRdb holds only in-frame clones, not every one. Here the sample spans roughly 150,000 clones, 76% being singletons. General study results and limits: Available immune exposure information was restricted to CMV serostatus only.

The chain carries TRBV30 and TRBJ1-2, with D possibly being TRBD1 (6 bases). The source is a man in his forties in good health and CMV-seronegative. Material: PBMCs. CDR3 sequence reads: CAWSVGQGSDYGYTF. CDR3 bases: TGTGCCTGGAGTGTGGGCCAGGGGTCGGACTATGGCTACACCTTC.